The entry below gives a single TCR beta chain sequence along with its context. The antigen is undetermined. These data come from a study of T cell responses to AZD1222 COVID-19 vaccine. Germline V gives CDR1 MDHEN, CDR2 SYDVKM. CDR3 size: 16 residues. Trimming took off 2 bases at V and 0 bases at J, with 11 bases between the two ends. General study findings and limits: Seropositivity was recorded at baseline in only a handful of AZD1222 recipients. Clonal diversity may have been underestimated, and the donors were mostly white British, with more females than males. With dominance at 160-218 and 743-854, vaccine-associated CD4 TCRs spanned spike.

The repertoire was sequenced with immunoSEQ multiplex PCR; TCRdb's copy has only in-frame clones and lacks some. The sample holds some 190,000 clones; approximately 90% are singletons and the top ten take 6.5% to 7%. The sequencing used peripheral blood, collected on day 0 of AZD1222 vaccination. The chain carries TRBV28 and TRBJ1-3, with D possibly TRBD1 on 5 matching bases. The sequence came from an adult in good health. The CDR3 here is CASSLGDVNSGNTIYF. The CDR3 DNA is TGTGCCAGCAGTTTAGGGGACGTAAACTCTGGAAACACCATATATTTT.